The 25 T cell receptor beta chains below come from one sample, sequenced in a study of blood T cell repertoires in COVID-19. Assay used: immunoSEQ multiplex PCR; TCRdb lists only in-frame clones, some missing. This table has around 150,000 clones, around 87% appearing once. The sequencing input was peripheral blood. The receptors stem from a man aged 45-65 years with active COVID-19.

The V gene is TRBV7-9, the J gene TRBJ2-7; the D gene is possibly TRBD2 (6 bases). The CDR3 has 14 amino acids. V was clipped by 6 bases and J by 4 bases, with 16 bases between them. Germline CDR1 SEHNR, CDR2 FQNEAQ (reference sequence). DNA for the CDR3: TGTGCCAGCAGTCCGACCGGTGGGGGGTACGAGCAGTACTTC. Translating gives CASSPTGGGYEQYF.

The gene calls are TRBV6-5 and TRBJ1-1; TRBD1 matches 9 bases. The V and J ends lost 4 bases and 1 base, in that order; junction bases with no gene match: 4. CDR1 and CDR2 from the germline V gene are MNHEY and SVGAGI. CDR3 length: 15 residues. The CDR3, as DNA: TGTGCCAGCAGTTTACAGGGGGCGGAGAACACTGAAGCTTTCTTT. Translated: CASSLQGAENTEAFF.

CDR3 DNA: TGTGCCAGCAGCTTACGAACGTCGGTAGGAAACACCATATATTTT. Protein product: CASSLRTSVGNTIYF. The chain couples TRBV7-2 to TRBJ1-3, with D unresolved. Trimming shortened V by 2 bases and J by 4 bases, and 12 bases separated the two germline ends. Per germline, CDR1 SGHTA and CDR2 FQGNSA. The CDR3 has 15 amino acids. Full variable domain (missing parts from reference TRBV7-2 and TRBJ1-3): GAGVSQSPSNKVTEKGKDVELRCDPISGHTALYWYRQSLGQGLEFLIYFQGNSAPDKSGLPSDRFSAERTGGSVSTLTIQRTQQEDSAVYLCASSLRTSVGNTIYFGEGSWLTVV.

The rearrangement links TRBV5-5 to TRBJ2-5; 11 bases are shared with TRBD2. The V gene's germline CDR1 is SGHKS and CDR2 YYEKEE (reference sequence). CDR3 length equals 14 residues. V lost 4 bases and J lost 3; bases outside the gene matches: 2. CDR3 amino acids: CASSQLAGEETQYF. The CDR3 region has the DNA TGTGCCAGCAGCCAACTAGCGGGGGAAGAGACCCAGTACTTC.

V gene TRBV12-3 or TRBV12-4 combines with J gene TRBJ1-4; possibly TRBD1 for D (5 bases). The V end was cut by 6 bases, the J end by 8 bases, with 13 bases between. The CDR3 is made up of 13 amino acids. The CDR3 DNA is TGTGCCAGCAGACCCCTCGGGGGGGAAAAACTGTTTTTT. Protein: CASRPLGGEKLFF.

CDR3 amino acids: CASSQAGDQPQHF. The CDR3 DNA is TGCGCCAGCAGCCAAGCGGGAGATCAGCCCCAGCATTTT. This chain joins TRBV4-1 and TRBJ1-5; D unclear. Germline V lookup: CDR1 MGHRA, CDR2 YSYEKL. V gave up 1 base and J gave up 5 bases, with 6 bases separating them. The CDR3 consists of 13 residues.

This sequence joins TRBV13 and TRBJ2-2; 7 bases are shared with TRBD1. Germline CDR1 is PRHDT and CDR2 is FYEKMQ (reference sequence). V was pared by 0 bases and J by 1 base, with 5 bases of the junction left unmatched. The CDR3 sequence is 17 residues long. The CDR3 DNA sequence: TGTGCCAGCAGCTTAGGCCCAGGGGGTAGGAACACCGGGGAGCTGTTTTTT. Its translation: CASSLGPGGRNTGELFF.

The rearrangement links TRBV7-9 to TRBJ2-1, with D possibly matching TRBD2 (5 bases). Trimming cost V 0 bases and J 5 bases, with 14 bases left between them. CDR1 and CDR2 from the germline V gene are SEHNR and FQNEAQ (reference sequence). The CDR3 has 16 residues. CDR3 in amino acids: CASSLARVSTDNEQFF. For the CDR3, the DNA is TGTGCCAGCAGCTTAGCGAGGGTGTCTACCGACAATGAGCAGTTCTTC.

This clone was found a few times. Its ends do not fully match the called genes, so a read error is possible. The chain is built from TRBV7-7 and TRBJ2-7; the D gene is possibly TRBD1 (5 bases). The CDR3 contains 14 residues. Germline V gives CDR1 SSHAT, CDR2 FNYEAQ (reference sequence). The CDR3 is CASSLGEQAYEQYF. The CDR3, as DNA: TGTGCTAGCAGCTTAGGGGAACAGGCCTACGAGCAGTACTTC.

The rearrangement links TRBV6-5 to TRBJ1-2; weak D call: TRBD1 (6 bases). The CDR3 length is 13 residues. From germline, CDR1 is MNHEY and CDR2 SVGAGI. V was pared by 6 bases and J by 4 bases, with 12 bases between. The CDR3 spells CASRSGTRYGYTF. CDR3 in DNA: TGTGCCAGCAGATCCGGGACACGCTATGGCTACACCTTC.

The chain joins TRBV6-5 to TRBJ1-5; tentatively, D is TRBD1 (5 bases). V was trimmed by 8 bases and J by 6 bases, leaving 14 bases between them. Germline values: CDR1 MNHEY, CDR2 SVGAGI. The CDR3 totals 13 residues. CDR3 DNA: TGTGCCAGCGGAAATTGGGGGGGTCAGCCCCAGCATTTT. It encodes CASGNWGGQPQHF.

This clone was seen just once. The V and J genes are TRBV6-6 and TRBJ1-6, with D unresolved. This CDR3 spans 13 amino acids. The V gene's germline CDR1 is MNHNY and CDR2 SVGAGI (reference sequence). Trimming cost V 2 bases and J 8 bases, with 7 bases left between them. This CDR3 is CASSYAPDSPLHF. CDR3 bases: TGTGCCAGCAGTTACGCGCCGGATTCACCCCTCCACTTT.

The sample holds a few counts of this clone. The rearrangement uses TRBV29-1 and TRBJ1-2; no firm D call. In germline, CDR1 is SQVTM, CDR2 ANQGSEA. This CDR3 is built from 15 residues. V lost 3 bases and J lost 0, with 14 bases in between. This chain's CDR3 is CSVDAGRPANYGYTF. The DNA for the CDR3 is TGCAGCGTTGACGCGGGCCGCCCCGCTAACTATGGCTACACCTTC. Using reference TRBV29-1 and TRBJ1-2 for the parts outside the CDR3, the full variable domain is SAVISQKPSRDICQRGTSLTIQCQVDSQVTMMFWYRQQPGQSLTLIATANQGSEATYESGFVIDKFPISRPNLTFSTLTVSNMSPEDSSIYLCSVDAGRPANYGYTFGSGTRLTVV.

The V gene is TRBV5-1, the J gene TRBJ1-2, with no clear D. The V end lost 2 bases, the J end lost 6 bases, and 11 bases lay between the germline ends. Germline CDR1 is SGHRS and CDR2 is YFSETQ. This CDR3 is 13 amino acids long. CDR3: CASSFGQSHGYTF. As DNA, the CDR3 is TGCGCCAGCAGCTTTGGGCAGAGCCATGGCTACACCTTC.

The V call is TRBV6-6, the J call TRBJ1-2; 12 nucleotides line up with TRBD1. This CDR3 spans 13 amino acids. V dropped 5 bases and J dropped 8; count of bases not matched to a gene: 3. CDR1 MNHNY and CDR2 SVGAGI come from the germline V gene (reference sequence). CDR3: CASSPGTGGGYTF. DNA of the CDR3: TGTGCCAGCAGTCCCGGGACAGGGGGCGGCTACACCTTC.

The J gene is TRBJ2-5, the V gene TRBV14, with 11 bases fitting TRBD2. The CDR3 totals 18 residues. V shed 3 bases, J shed 4 bases, and the junction held 13 bases outside the gene matches. Germline V gene data show CDR1 as SGHDN and CDR2 as FVKESK. This CDR3 is CASSHLRTSGPTSETQYF. The CDR3 DNA reads as TGTGCCAGCAGCCATCTTAGGACTAGCGGGCCAACCTCAGAGACCCAGTACTTC.

This clone was recorded a few times. This chain joins TRBV7-2 and TRBJ1-1, with 8 bases matching TRBD1. This CDR3 has 15 amino acids. V lost 0 bases and J lost 0; bases outside the gene matches: 0. CDR1 is SGHTA, CDR2 FQGNSA, per germline. This chain's CDR3 is CASSLAGQVNTEAFF. DNA for the CDR3: TGTGCCAGCAGCTTAGCGGGACAGGTGAACACTGAAGCTTTCTTT.

The chain has TRBV10-3 and TRBJ1-2, with 9 bases identical to TRBD1. V lost 2 bases, J lost 6 bases, and 4 bases stayed unmatched. The germline gives CDR1 ENHRY, CDR2 SYGVKD. The CDR3 has 14 amino acids. CDR3 coding DNA: TGTGCCATCAGTGAGGGGACAGGGAGGGATGGCTACACCTTC. It is translated as CAISEGTGRDGYTF.

The J gene is TRBJ2-7, the V gene TRBV7-2; maybe TRBD1 (7 bases). Trimming removed 5 bases at V and 6 bases at J, with 11 bases between. Germline assignment: CDR1 SGHTA and CDR2 FQGNSA. The CDR3 extends over 12 amino acids. CDR3 in DNA: TGTGCCAGCAGCCCAGGGGGGATCGAGCAGTACTTC. It specifies CASSPGGIEQYF.

This chain uses TRBV7-9 with TRBJ2-6; weak D call: TRBD1 (6 bases). The CDR3 is made up of 17 amino acids. V shed 0 bases and J shed 1 base, with 10 bases lying between them. CDR1 and CDR2 from the germline V gene are SEHNR and FQNEAQ (reference sequence). The CDR3 DNA sequence: TGTGCCAGCAGCTTAGCACCCGGGACATCTGGGGCCAACGTCCTGACTTTC. Its protein is CASSLAPGTSGANVLTF.

For this clone: Here the CDR3 omits its conserved ending phenylalanine or tryptophan, so a read error is the likely source. The DNA is omitted, as the CDR3 cannot be located on it reliably, and the CDR3 follows TCRdb's listing. This CDR3 reads CASSQLGGGLVDV. The chain carries TRBV3-1 (or the pseudogene TRBV3-2) and TRBJ2-3; TRBD2 is the table's D call, not checked against the DNA. The CDR3 numbers 13 amino acids, ends counted. Germline CDR1 and CDR2: LGHDT and YNNKEL (reference sequence).

The chain is built from TRBV7-7 and TRBJ2-3; D call uncertain. V dropped 3 bases and J dropped 0 bases, with 10 bases sitting between them. The V gene's germline CDR1 is SSHAT and CDR2 FNYEAQ (reference sequence). The CDR3 is 15 residues long. Here the CDR3 reads CASSFRSSSTDTQYF. Here the CDR3 DNA reads TGTGCCAGCAGCTTTAGGAGTTCTAGCACAGATACGCAGTATTTT.

The chain has TRBV5-1 and TRBJ1-2; possibly TRBD1 for D (5 bases). V was clipped by 9 bases and J by 1 base, with 16 bases between them. Germline V gene data show CDR1 as SGHRS and CDR2 as YFSETQ. The CDR3 loop spans 14 amino acids. This chain's CDR3 is CATAKTADNYGYTF. In DNA, the CDR3 is TGCGCCACCGCTAAGACAGCAGATAACTATGGCTACACCTTC.

J is TRBJ1-4 and V is TRBV7-2, with D unclear. From germline, CDR1 is SGHTA and CDR2 FQGNSA. This CDR3 has 15 amino acids. Trimming removed 1 base at V and 4 bases at J, with 10 bases between. The DNA of the CDR3 is TGTGCCAGCAGCTTAGTTGGGCCGATTAATGAAAAACTGTTTTTT. Protein sequence: CASSLVGPINEKLFF.

J is TRBJ1-1 and V is TRBV10-3; 7 nucleotides line up with TRBD1. The CDR3 covers 15 residues. Germline V gene lookup returns CDR1 ENHRY and CDR2 SYGVKD. The junction had 10 bases not matched to a gene; V was cut back by 2 bases and J by 7 bases. CDR3: CAISENRGRSGEAFF. The CDR3 region has the DNA TGTGCCATCAGTGAGAACAGGGGTCGGAGTGGTGAAGCTTTCTTT.